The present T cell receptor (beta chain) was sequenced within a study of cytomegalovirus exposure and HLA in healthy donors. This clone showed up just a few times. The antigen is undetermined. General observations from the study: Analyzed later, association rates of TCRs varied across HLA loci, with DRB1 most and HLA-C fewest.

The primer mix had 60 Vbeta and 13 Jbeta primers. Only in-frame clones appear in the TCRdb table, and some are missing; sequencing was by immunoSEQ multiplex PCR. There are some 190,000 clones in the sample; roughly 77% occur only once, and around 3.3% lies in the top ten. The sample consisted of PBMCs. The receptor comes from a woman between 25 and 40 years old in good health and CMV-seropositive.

The CDR3 spells CASSQSKRRDYEQYF. The CDR3 DNA reads as TGCGCCAGCAGTCAATCAAAGAGGAGGGATTACGAGCAGTACTTC. The gene calls are TRBV23-1 and TRBJ2-5; a possible D gene is TRBD2 (6 bases). The closer fit of TRBJ2-7 to the DNA end suggests the J call may be wrong. TRBV23-1 is an ORF; its function is uncertain. The CDR3 length is 15 residues.